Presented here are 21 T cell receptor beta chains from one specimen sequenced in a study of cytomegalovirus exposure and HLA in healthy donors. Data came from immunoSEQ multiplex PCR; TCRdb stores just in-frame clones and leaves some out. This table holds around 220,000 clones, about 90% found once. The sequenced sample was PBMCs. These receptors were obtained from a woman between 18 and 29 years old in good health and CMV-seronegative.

CDR3 protein: CASSYSGGYYEQYF. As DNA, the CDR3 is TGTGCCAGCAGTTACTCGGGGGGGTACTACGAGCAGTACTTC. The gene calls are TRBV6-6 and TRBJ2-7, with 7 bases lining up with TRBD2. The CDR3 contains 14 residues. The germline V gene encodes CDR1 MNHNY and CDR2 SVGAGI (reference sequence). V was clipped by 0 bases and J by 3 bases; unmatched bases: 2.

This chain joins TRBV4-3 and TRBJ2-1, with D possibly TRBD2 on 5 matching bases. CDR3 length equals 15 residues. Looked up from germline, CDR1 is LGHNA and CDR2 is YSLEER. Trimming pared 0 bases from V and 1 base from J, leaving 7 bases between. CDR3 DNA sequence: TGCGCCAGCAGCCAAGATGAGGGTTCCTACAATGAGCAGTTCTTC. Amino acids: CASSQDEGSYNEQFF.

CDR3 loop: CASSRRGIHEQFF. The CDR3 bases are TGTGCCAGCAGCCGTCGGGGGATCCATGAGCAGTTCTTC. The chain is built from TRBV21-1 and TRBJ2-1; the table names TRBD2, a call not compared with the DNA. TRBV21-1 is a pseudogene. This CDR3 has 13 residues.

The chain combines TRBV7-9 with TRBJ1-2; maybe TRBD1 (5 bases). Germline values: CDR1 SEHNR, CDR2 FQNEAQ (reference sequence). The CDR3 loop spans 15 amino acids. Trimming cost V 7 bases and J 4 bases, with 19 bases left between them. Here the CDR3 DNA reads TGTGCCAGCACCCAAAAAGCAGGGTTCTCCTATGGCTACACCTTC. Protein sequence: CASTQKAGFSYGYTF.

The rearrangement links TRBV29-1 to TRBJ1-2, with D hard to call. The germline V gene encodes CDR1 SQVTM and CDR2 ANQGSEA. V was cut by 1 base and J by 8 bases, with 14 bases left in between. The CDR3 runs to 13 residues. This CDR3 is CSVEVGSSEGYTF. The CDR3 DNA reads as TGCAGCGTTGAAGTAGGAAGTTCGGAGGGCTACACCTTC.

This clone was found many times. The CDR3 region is CASRSGGTGNTIYF. DNA of the CDR3: TGTGCCAGCAGGTCGGGGGGGACTGGAAACACCATATATTTT. This rearrangement joins TRBV27 to TRBJ1-3; TRBD1 is a possible D gene (5 bases). V lost 6 bases and J 2 bases, leaving 11 bases between the germline ends. The CDR3 spans 14 residues. Germline V gene sequence: CDR1 MNHEY, CDR2 SMNVEV (reference sequence).

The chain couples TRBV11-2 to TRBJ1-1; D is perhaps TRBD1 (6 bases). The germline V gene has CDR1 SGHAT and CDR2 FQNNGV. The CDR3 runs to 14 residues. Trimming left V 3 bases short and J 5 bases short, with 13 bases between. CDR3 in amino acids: CASSFTQGGTEAFF. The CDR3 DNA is TGTGCCAGCAGCTTTACACAGGGAGGGACTGAAGCTTTCTTT.

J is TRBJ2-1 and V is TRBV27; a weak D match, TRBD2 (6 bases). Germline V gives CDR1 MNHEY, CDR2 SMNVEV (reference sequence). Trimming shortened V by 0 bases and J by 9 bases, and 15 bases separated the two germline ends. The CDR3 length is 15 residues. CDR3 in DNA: TGTGCCAGCAGTTTATCTAGCGGTGGTGGCAGTGAGCAGTTCTTC. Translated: CASSLSSGGGSEQFF.

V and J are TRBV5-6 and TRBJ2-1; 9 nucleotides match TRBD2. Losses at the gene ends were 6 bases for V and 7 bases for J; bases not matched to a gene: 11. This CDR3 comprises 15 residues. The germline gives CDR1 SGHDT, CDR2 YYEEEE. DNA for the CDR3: TGTGCCAGCACATCGGCGGGAGGGCCGATTAATGAGCAGTTCTTC. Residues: CASTSAGGPINEQFF. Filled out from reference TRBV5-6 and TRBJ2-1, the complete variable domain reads DAGVTQSPTHLIKTRGQQVTLRCSPKSGHDTVSWYQQALGQGPQFIFQYYEEEERQRGNFPDRFSGHQFPNYSSELNVNALLLGDSALYLCASTSAGGPINEQFFGPGTRLTVL.

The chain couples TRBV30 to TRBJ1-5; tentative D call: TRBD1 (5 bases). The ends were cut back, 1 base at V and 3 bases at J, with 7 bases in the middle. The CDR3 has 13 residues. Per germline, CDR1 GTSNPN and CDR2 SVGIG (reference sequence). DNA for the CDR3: TGTGCCTGGAGTGGACAGTACAATCAGCCCCAGCATTTT. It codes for CAWSGQYNQPQHF.

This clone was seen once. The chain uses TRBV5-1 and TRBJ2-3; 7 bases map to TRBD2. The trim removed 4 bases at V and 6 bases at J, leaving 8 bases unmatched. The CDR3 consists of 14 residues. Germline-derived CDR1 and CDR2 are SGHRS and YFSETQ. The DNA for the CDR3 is TGCGCCAGCAGCCCGACCGCGGGAGAGGATACGCAGTATTTT. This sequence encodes CASSPTAGEDTQYF.

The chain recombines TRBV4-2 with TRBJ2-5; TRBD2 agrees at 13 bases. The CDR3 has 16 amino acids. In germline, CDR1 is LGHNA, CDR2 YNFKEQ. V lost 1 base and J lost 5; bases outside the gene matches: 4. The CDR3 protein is CASSQGLAGGGETQYF. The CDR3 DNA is TGTGCCAGCAGCCAAGGACTAGCGGGAGGTGGTGAGACCCAGTACTTC.

The DNA of the CDR3 is TGTGCCAGCAGCACTGGGACAGGACGAGAGACCCAGTACTTC. It specifies CASSTGTGRETQYF. The chain recombines TRBV21-1 with TRBJ2-5; TRBD1 is the table's D call and was not checked against the DNA. TRBV21-1 is a pseudogene locus. CDR3 size: 14 residues.

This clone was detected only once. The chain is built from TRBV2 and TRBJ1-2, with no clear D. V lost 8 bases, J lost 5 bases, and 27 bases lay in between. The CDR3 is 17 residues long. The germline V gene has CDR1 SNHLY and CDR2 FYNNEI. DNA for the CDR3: TGTGCCAGCGGCGCCAACAAACCCGCGTTGGGCTTATATGGCTACACCTTC. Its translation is CASGANKPALGLYGYTF.

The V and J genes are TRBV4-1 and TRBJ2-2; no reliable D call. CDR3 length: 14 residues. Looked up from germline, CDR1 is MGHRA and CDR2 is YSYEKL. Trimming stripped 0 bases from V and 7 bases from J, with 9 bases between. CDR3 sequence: CASSQEEAIGELFF. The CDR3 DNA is TGCGCCAGCAGCCAAGAAGAGGCGATCGGGGAGCTGTTTTTT.

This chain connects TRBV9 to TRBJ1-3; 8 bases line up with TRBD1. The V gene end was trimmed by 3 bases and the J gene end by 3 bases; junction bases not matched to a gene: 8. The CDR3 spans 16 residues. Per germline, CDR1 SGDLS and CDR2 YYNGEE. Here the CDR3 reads CASSESGQGIGNTIYF. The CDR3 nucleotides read TGTGCCAGCAGCGAGTCAGGACAGGGAATTGGAAACACCATATATTTT. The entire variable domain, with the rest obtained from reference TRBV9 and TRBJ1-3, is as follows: DSGVTQTPKHLITATGQRVTLRCSPRSGDLSVYWYQQSLDQGLQFLIQYYNGEERAKGNILERFSAQQFPDLHSELNLSSLELGDSALYFCASSESGQGIGNTIYFGEGSWLTVV.

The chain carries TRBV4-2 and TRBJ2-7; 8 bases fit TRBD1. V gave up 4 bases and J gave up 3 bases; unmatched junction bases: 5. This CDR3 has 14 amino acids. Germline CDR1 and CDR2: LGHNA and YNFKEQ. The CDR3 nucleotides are TGTGCCAGCAGCCCAGAGGACAGGGACTACGAGCAGTACTTC. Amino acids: CASSPEDRDYEQYF.

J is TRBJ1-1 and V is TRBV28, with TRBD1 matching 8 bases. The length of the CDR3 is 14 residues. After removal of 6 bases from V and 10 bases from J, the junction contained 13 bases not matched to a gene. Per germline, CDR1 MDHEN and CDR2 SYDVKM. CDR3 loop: CASSSQGGVGVAFF. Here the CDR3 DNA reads TGTGCCAGCAGCTCACAGGGGGGGGTGGGCGTAGCTTTCTTT.

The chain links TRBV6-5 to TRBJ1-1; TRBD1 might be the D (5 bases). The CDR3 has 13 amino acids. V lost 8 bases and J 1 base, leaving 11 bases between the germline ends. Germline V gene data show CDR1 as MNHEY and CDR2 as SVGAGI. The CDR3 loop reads CASGRGGNTEAFF. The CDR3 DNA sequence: TGTGCCAGCGGGCGGGGGGGGAACACTGAAGCTTTCTTT.

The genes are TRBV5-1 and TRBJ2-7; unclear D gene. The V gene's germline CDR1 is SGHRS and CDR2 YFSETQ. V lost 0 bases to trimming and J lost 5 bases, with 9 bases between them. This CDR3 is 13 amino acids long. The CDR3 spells CASSLGGLDEQYF. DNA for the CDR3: TGCGCCAGCAGCTTGGGTGGCTTGGACGAGCAGTACTTC.

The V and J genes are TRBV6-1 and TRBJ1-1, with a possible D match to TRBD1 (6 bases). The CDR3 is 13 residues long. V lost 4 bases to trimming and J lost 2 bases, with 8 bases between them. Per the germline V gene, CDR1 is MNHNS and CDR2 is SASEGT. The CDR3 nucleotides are TGTGCCAGCAGTGTGGACAGAAACACTGAAGCTTTCTTT. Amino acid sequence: CASSVDRNTEAFF.